These T cell receptor beta chains were read from a single sample in a study of blood T cell repertoires in COVID-19. Profiling relied on immunoSEQ multiplex PCR, and the TCRdb table lists in-frame clones only, not all of them. The table includes around 110,000 clones, 82% detected once. Source material: peripheral blood. The receptors derive from a woman in her sixties or seventies with acute or convalescent COVID-19. CDR3s include the opening cysteine and the closing phenylalanine or tryptophan. D genes are given only for firm matches. A clone size is listed for some rows: how often the clone was seen (once, few, many), or a class if it is expanded.

d_call	v_call	clone_size	j_call	cdr3_nt	cdr3_aa
NA	TRBV7-2	NA	TRBJ1-4	TGTGCCAGCAGCCCCTCCGGGGGGGCTAATGAAAAACTGTTTTTT	CASSPSGGANEKLFF
NA	TRBV11-2	NA	TRBJ2-5	TGTGCCAGCAGCCAGGGGAACGGCCAAGAGACCCAGTACTTC	CASSQGNGQETQYF
TRBD1	TRBV7-9	NA	TRBJ1-3	TGTGCCAGCAGCGGACGGTGGTCGACAGGGGTTCCTGGAAACACCATATATTTT	CASSGRWSTGVPGNTIYF
TRBD2	TRBV7-7	once	TRBJ2-5	TGTGCCAGCAGCCTTAGAGCGGGGGGCGCTGGCACCCAGTACTTC	CASSLRAGGAGTQYF
NA	TRBV19	NA	TRBJ1-2	TGTGCCAGTAGTATAGGGACAGCCGCTAGGGTCTATGGCTACACCTTC	CASSIGTAARVYGYTF
NA	TRBV2	NA	TRBJ1-1	TGTGCCAGCAGTTTCGGCCAGGGGTACACTGAAGCTTTCTTT	CASSFGQGYTEAFF
TRBD2	TRBV6-1	NA	TRBJ2-5	TGTGCCAGCAGTGAGGGGACTAGCGGAAAAGAGACCCAGTACTTC	CASSEGTSGKETQYF
TRBD2	TRBV7-8	NA	TRBJ2-5	TGTGCCAGCAGCTTACCGGCGGGGGGCACGGAGACCCAGTACTTC	CASSLPAGGTETQYF
NA	TRBV10-3	few	TRBJ1-1	TGTGCCATCAGTATGACTGGGGCCACTGAAGCTTTCTTT	CAISMTGATEAFF
TRBD1	TRBV28	NA	TRBJ1-2	TGTGCCAGCAGCCGGGACAGCCTCAAGGTTGACTACACCTTC	CASSRDSLKVDYTF
NA	TRBV5-1	NA	TRBJ1-2	TGCGCCAGCAGCTTGGATCAGGGGCTCTATGGCTACACCTTC	CASSLDQGLYGYTF
NA	TRBV6-6	NA	TRBJ2-2	TGTGCCAGCAGTTACCGACGGACAGTAACCGGGGAGCTGTTTTTT	CASSYRRTVTGELFF
NA	TRBV29-1	NA	TRBJ2-4	TGCAGCGTTGAGGGGGGGCACCTAGCCAAAAACATTCAGTACTTC	CSVEGGHLAKNIQYF
NA	TRBV7-9	once	TRBJ2-6	TGTGCCAGCAGCTTTTCCGGGACATCCATGGGCTCTGGGGCCAACGTCCTGACTTTC	CASSFSGTSMGSGANVLTF
TRBD1	TRBV13	medium-sized	TRBJ2-1	TGTGCCAGCAGGAAAACAGGGGGCGCCCACAATGAGCAGTTCTTC	CASRKTGGAHNEQFF
NA	TRBV29-1	NA	TRBJ1-2	TGCAGCGTTGGAGGGCTGGCGGGGGGAACAGAGCATGGCTACACCTTC	CSVGGLAGGTEHGYTF
TRBD2	TRBV7-2	once	TRBJ2-3	TGTGCCAGCAGCTCGTGGGCTAGCGGGGGGGTCTCAGATACGCAGTATTTT	CASSSWASGGVSDTQYF